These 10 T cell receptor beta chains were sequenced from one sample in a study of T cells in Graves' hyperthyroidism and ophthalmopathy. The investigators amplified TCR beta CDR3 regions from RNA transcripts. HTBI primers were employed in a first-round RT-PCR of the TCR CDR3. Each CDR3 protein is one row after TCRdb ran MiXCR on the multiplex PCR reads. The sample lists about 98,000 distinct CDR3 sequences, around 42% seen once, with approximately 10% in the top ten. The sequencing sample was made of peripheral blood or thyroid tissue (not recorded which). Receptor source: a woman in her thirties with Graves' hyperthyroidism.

The chain's CDR3 is CATSDRRTSGNTDTQYF. The CDR3 DNA is TGTGCCACCAGTGACCGCAGGACTAGCGGGAACACAGATACGCAGTATTTT. The gene calls are TRBV24-1 and TRBJ2-3, with TRBD2 matching over 12 bases. The CDR3 extends over 17 amino acids. Unmatched junction bases numbered 6, after V lost 4 bases and J lost 2 bases. CDR1 KGHDR and CDR2 SFDVKD come from the germline V gene.

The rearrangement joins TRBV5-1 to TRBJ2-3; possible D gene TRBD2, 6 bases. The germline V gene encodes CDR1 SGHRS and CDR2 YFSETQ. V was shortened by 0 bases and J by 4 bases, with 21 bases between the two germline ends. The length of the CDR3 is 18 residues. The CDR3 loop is CASSLAIGGRGNSDTQYF. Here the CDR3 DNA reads TGCGCCAGCAGCTTGGCCATCGGGGGACGGGGGAACTCAGATACGCAGTATTTT.

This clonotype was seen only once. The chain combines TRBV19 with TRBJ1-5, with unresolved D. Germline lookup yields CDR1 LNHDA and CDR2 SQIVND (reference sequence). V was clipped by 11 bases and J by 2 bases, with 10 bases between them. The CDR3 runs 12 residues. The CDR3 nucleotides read TGTGCCTGGAATATGGGCAATCAGCCCCAGCATTTT. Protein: CAWNMGNQPQHF.

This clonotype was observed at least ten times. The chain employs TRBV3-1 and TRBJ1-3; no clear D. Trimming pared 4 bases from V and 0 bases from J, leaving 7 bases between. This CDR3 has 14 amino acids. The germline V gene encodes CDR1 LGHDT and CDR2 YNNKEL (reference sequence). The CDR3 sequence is CASSPASSGNTIYF. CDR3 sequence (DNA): TGTGCCAGCAGCCCGGCAAGCTCTGGAAACACCATATATTTT.

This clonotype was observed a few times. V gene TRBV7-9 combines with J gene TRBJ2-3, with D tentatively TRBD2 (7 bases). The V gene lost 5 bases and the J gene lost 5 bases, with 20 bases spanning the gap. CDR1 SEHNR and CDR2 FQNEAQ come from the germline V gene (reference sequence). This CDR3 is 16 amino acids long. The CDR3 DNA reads TGTGCCAGCAGCCGCTCGGGGAGGGGGGAAAAAGATACGCAGTATTTT. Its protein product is CASSRSGRGEKDTQYF. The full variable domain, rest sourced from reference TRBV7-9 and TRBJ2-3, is DTGVSQNPRHKITKRGQNVTFRCDPISEHNRLYWYRQTLGQGPEFLTYFQNEAQLEKSRLLSDRFSAERPKGSFSTLEIQRTEQGDSAMYLCASSRSGRGEKDTQYFGPGTRLTVL.

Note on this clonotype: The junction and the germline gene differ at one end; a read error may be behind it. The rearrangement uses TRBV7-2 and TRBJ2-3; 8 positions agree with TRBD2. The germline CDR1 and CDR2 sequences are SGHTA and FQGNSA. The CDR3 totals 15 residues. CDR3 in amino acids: CVSSLTGGRRDTQYF. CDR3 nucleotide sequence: TGTGTCAGCAGCTTAACTGGCGGGAGGAGAGATACGCAGTATTTT.

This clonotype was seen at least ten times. CDR3 in amino acids: CASSLRVRPSSPLHF. DNA for the CDR3: TGTGCCAGCAGCTTAAGGGTCCGCCCGAGTTCACCCCTCCACTTT. The chain is built from TRBV7-2 and TRBJ1-6; no clear D gene. Germline lookup yields CDR1 SGHTA and CDR2 FQGNSA. The V end was cut by 2 bases, the J end by 9 bases, with 14 bases between. This CDR3 region has 15 residues.

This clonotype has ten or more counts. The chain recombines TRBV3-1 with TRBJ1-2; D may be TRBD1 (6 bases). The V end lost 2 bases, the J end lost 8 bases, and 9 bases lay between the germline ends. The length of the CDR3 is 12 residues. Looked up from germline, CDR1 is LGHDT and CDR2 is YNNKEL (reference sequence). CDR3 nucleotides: TGTGCCAGCAGCCAACGGGGGCTCGGCTACACCTTC. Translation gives CASSQRGLGYTF.

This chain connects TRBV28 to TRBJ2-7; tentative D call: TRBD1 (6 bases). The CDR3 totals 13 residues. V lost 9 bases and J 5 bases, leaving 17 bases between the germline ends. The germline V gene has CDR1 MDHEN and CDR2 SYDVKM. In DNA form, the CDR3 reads TGTGCCAGTCAATCAGGGGTTTCCCACGAGCAGTACTTC. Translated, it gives CASQSGVSHEQYF. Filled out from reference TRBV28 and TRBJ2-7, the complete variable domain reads DVKVTQSSRYLVKRTGEKVFLECVQDMDHENMFWYRQDPGLGLRLIYFSYDVKMKEKGDIPEGYSVSREKKERFSLILESASTNQTSMYLCASQSGVSHEQYFGPGTRLTVT.

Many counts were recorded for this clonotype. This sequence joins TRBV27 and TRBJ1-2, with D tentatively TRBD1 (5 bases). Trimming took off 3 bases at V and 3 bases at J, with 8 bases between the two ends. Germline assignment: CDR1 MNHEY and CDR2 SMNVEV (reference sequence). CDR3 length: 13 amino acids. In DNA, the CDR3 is TGTGCCAGCAGTTTGGGGGTGGACTATGGCTACACCTTC. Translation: CASSLGVDYGYTF.